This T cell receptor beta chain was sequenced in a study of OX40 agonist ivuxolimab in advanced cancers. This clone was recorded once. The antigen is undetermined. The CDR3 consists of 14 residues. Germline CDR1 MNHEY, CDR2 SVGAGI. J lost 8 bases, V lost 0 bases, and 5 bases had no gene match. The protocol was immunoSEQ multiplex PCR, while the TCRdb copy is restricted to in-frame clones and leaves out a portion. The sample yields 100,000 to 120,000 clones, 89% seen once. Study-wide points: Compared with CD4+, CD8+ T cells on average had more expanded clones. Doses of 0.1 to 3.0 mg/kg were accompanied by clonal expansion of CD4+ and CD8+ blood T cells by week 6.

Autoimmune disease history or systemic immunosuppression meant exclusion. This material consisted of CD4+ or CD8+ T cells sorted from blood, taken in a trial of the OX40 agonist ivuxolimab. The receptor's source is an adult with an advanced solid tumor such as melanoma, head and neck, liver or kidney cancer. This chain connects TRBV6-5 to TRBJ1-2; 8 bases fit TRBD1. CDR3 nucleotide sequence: TGTGCCAGCAGTTACTCCGGACAGGGAAACGGCTACACCTTC. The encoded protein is CASSYSGQGNGYTF.